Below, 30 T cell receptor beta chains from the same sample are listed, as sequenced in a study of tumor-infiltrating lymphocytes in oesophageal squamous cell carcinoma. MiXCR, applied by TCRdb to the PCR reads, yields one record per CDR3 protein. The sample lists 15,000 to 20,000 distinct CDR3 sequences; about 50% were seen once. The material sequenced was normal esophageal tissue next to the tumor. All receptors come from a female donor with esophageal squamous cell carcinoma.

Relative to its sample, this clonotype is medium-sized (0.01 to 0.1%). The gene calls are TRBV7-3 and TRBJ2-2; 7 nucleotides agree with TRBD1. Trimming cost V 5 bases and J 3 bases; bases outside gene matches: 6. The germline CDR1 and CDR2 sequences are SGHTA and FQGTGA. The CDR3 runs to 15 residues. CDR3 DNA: TGTGCCAGCAGCAAGACAGGGTGGGACACCGGGGAGCTGTTTTTT. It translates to CASSKTGWDTGELFF.

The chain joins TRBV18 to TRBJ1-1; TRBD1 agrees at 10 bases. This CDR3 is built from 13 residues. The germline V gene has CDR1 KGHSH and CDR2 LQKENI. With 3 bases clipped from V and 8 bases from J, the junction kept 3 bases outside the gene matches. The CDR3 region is CASSPGQGTEAFF. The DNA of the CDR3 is TGTGCCAGCTCACCGGGACAGGGGACAGAAGCTTTCTTT.

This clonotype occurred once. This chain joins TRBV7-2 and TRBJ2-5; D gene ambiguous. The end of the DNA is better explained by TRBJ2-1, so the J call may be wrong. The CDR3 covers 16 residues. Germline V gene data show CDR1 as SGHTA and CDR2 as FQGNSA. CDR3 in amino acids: CASSLAARRLGNEQFF. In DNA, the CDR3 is TGTGCCAGCAGCTTAGCGGCGAGAAGGCTGGGGAATGAGCAGTTCTTC.

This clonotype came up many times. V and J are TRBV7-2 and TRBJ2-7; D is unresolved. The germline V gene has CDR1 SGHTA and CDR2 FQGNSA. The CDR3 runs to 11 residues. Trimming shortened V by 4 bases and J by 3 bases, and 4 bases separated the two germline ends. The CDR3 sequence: CASSYHYEQYF. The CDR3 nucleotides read TGTGCCAGCAGCTACCACTACGAGCAGTACTTC.

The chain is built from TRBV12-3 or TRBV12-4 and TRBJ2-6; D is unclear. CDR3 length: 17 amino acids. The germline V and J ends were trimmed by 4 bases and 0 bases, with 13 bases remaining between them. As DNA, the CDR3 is TGTGCCAGCAGTTCGTGGAACTGGCTCTCTGGGGCCAACGTCCTGACTTTC. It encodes CASSSWNWLSGANVLTF.

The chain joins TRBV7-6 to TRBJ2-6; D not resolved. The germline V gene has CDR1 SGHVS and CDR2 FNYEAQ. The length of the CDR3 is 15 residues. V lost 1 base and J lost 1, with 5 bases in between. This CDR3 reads CASSLERSGANVLTF. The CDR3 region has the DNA TGTGCCAGCAGCTTAGAAAGATCTGGGGCCAACGTCCTGACTTTC.

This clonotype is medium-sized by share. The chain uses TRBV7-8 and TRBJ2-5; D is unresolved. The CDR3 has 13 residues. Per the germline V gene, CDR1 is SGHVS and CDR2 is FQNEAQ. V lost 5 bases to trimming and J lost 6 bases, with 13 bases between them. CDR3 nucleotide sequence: TGTGCCAGCAGCCTCGTACAGCAACAGACCCAGTACTTC. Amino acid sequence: CASSLVQQQTQYF.

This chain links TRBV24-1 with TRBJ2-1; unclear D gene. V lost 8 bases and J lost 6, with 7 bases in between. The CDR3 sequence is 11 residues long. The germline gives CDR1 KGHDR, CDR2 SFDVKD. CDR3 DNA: TGTGCCACCACCTTGGGCAATGAGCAGTTCTTC. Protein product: CATTLGNEQFF.

The DNA for the CDR3 is TGTGCCAGCAGTTTCTTGCGGGACAGGGGAGAGGAGCAGTACTTC. It yields the protein CASSFLRDRGEEQYF. The V gene is TRBV12-3 or TRBV12-4, the J gene TRBJ2-6, with 10 bases aligning to TRBD1. The closer fit of TRBJ2-7 to the DNA end suggests the J call may be wrong. The CDR3 has 15 amino acids.

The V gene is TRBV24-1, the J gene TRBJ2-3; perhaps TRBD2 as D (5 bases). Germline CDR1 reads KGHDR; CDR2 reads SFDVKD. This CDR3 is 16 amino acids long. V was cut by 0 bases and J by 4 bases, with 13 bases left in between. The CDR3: CATSDLGGPGADTQYF. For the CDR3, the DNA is TGTGCCACCAGTGATTTGGGCGGGCCCGGAGCAGATACGCAGTATTTT.

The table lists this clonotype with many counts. The DNA for the CDR3 is TGTGCCATCAGTGAGAGCGGCAGCAATGAGCAGTTCTTC. Encoded protein: CAISESGSNEQFF. The rearrangement links TRBV10-3 to TRBJ2-1, with a weak D call TRBD2 (5 bases). Trimming removed 2 bases from V and 6 bases from J, with 8 bases in between. Germline CDR1 reads ENHRY; CDR2 reads SYGVKD. This CDR3 is 13 amino acids long.

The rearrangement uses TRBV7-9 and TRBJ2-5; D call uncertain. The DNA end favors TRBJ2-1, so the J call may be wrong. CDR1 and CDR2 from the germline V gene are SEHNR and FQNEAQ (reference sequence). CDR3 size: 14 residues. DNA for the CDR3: TGTGCCAGCAGCCCCTCCCGGTCAGACAATGAGCAGTTCTTC. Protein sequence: CASSPSRSDNEQFF.

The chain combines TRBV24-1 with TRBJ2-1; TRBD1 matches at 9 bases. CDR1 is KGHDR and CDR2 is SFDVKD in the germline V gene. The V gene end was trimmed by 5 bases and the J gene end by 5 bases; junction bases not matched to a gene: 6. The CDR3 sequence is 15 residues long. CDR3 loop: CATSARDRVDNEQFF. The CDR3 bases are TGTGCCACCAGTGCAAGGGACAGGGTCGACAATGAGCAGTTCTTC.

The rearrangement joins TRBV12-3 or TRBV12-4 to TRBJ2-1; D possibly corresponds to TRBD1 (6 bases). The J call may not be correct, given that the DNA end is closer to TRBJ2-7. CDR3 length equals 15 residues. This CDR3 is CASSLGPGESYEQYF. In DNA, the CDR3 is TGTGCCAGCAGTTTAGGGCCAGGGGAATCCTACGAGCAGTACTTC.

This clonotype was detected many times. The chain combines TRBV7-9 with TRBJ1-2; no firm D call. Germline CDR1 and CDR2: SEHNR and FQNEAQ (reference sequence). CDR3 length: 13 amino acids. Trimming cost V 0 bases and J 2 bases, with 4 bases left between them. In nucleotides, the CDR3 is TGTGCCAGCAGCTTAGCTAAAAACTATGGCTACACCTTC. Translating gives CASSLAKNYGYTF.

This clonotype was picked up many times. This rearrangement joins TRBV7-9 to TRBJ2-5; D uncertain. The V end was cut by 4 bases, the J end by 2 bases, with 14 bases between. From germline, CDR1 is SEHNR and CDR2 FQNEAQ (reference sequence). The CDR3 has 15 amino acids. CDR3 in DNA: TGTGCCAGCAGCTCTGGACCCTCCCAGCAAGAGACCCAGTACTTC. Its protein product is CASSSGPSQQETQYF.

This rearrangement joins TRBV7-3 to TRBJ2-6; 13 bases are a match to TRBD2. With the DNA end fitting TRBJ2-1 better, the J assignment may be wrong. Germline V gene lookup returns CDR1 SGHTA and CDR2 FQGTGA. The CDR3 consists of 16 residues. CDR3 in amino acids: CASSLIGLAGANEQFF. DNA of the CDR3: TGTGCCAGCAGCTTAATCGGACTAGCGGGAGCCAATGAGCAGTTCTTC.

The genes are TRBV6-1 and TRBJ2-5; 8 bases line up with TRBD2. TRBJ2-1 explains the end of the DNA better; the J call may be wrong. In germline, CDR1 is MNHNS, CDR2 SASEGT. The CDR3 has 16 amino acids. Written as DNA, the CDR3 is TGTGCCAGCAGTGAAGCGGACGGGGGGGGATCCAATGAGCAGTTCTTC. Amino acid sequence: CASSEADGGGSNEQFF.

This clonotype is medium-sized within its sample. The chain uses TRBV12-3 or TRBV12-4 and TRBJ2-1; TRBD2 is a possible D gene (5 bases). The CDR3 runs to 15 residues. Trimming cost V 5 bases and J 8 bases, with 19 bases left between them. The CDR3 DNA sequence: TGTGCCAGCAGTAGCGGACTTCCAATCTCGGATGAGCAGTTCTTC. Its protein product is CASSSGLPISDEQFF.

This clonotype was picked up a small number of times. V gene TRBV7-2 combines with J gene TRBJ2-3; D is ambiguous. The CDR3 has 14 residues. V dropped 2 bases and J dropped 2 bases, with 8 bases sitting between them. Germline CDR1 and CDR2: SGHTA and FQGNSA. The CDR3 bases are TGTGCCAGCAGCTTAAATGGGAACACAGATACGCAGTATTTT. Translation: CASSLNGNTDTQYF.

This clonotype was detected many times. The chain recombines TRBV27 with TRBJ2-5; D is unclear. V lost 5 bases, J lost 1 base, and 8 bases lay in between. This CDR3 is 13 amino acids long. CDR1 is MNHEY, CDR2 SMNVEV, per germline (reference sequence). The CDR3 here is CASSRPPQETQYF. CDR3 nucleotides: TGTGCCAGCAGTCGCCCTCCCCAAGAGACCCAGTACTTC.

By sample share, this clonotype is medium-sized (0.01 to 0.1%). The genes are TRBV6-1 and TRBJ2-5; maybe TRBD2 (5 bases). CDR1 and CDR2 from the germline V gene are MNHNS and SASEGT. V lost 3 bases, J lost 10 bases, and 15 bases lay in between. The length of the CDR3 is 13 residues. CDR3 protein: CASSDGIILGQYF. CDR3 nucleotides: TGTGCCAGCAGTGACGGGATCATTTTGGGCCAGTACTTC.

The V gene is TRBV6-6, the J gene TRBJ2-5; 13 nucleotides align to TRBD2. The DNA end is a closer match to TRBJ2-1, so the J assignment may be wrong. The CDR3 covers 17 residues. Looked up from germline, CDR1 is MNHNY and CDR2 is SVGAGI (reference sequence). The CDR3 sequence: CASSYLGTSGMYNEQFF. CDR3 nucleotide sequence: TGTGCCAGCAGTTACTTAGGGACTAGCGGGATGTACAATGAGCAGTTCTTC.

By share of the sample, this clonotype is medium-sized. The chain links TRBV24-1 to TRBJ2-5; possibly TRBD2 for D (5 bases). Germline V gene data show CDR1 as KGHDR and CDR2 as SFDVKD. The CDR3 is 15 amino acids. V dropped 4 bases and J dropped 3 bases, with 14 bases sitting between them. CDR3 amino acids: CATSDPQPGEETQYF. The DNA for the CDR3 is TGTGCCACCAGTGACCCTCAGCCCGGGGAAGAGACCCAGTACTTC.

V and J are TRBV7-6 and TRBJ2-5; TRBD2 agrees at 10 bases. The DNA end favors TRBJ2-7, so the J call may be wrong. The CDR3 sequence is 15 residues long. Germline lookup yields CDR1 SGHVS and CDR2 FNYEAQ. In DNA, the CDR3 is TGTGCCAGCAGCTCCTCTAGCGGGAGTTTATACGAGCAGTACTTC. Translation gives CASSSSSGSLYEQYF.

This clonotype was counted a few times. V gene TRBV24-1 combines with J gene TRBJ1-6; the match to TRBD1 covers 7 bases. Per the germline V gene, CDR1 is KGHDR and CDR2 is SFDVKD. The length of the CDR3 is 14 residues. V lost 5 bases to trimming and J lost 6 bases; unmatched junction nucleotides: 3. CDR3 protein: CATSADRVNSPLHF. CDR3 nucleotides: TGTGCCACCAGTGCTGACAGGGTTAATTCACCCCTCCACTTT.

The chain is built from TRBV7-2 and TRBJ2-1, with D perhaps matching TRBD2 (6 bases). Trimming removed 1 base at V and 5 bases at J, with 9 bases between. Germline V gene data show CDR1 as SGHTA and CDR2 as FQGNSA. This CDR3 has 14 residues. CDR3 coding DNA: TGTGCCAGCAGCTTAGGCCGGGGGAACAATGAGCAGTTCTTC. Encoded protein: CASSLGRGNNEQFF. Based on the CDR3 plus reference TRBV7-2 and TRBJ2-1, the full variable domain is GAGVSQSPSNKVTEKGKDVELRCDPISGHTALYWYRQSLGQGLEFLIYFQGNSAPDKSGLPSDRFSAERTGGSVSTLTIQRTQQEDSAVYLCASSLGRGNNEQFFGPGTRLTVL.

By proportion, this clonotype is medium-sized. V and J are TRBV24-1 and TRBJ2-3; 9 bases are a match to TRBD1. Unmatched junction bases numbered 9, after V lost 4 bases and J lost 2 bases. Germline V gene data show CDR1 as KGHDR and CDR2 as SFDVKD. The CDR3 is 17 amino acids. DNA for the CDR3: TGTGCCACCAGTGACCCTTTAGGGGACAGGGACACAGATACGCAGTATTTT. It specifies CATSDPLGDRDTDTQYF.

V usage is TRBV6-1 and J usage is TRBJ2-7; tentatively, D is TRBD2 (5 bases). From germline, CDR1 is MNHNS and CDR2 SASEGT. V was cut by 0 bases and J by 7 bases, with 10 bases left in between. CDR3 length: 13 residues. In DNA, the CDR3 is TGTGCCAGCAGTGAAGCCGTCCAGCGGGAGCAGTACTTC. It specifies CASSEAVQREQYF.

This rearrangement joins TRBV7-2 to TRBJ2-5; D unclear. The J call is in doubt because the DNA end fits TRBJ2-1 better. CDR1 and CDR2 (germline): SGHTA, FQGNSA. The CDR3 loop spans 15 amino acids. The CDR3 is CAIKGASLSYNEQFF. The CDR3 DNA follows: TGTGCCATCAAGGGTGCGTCTCTCTCCTACAATGAGCAGTTCTTC.